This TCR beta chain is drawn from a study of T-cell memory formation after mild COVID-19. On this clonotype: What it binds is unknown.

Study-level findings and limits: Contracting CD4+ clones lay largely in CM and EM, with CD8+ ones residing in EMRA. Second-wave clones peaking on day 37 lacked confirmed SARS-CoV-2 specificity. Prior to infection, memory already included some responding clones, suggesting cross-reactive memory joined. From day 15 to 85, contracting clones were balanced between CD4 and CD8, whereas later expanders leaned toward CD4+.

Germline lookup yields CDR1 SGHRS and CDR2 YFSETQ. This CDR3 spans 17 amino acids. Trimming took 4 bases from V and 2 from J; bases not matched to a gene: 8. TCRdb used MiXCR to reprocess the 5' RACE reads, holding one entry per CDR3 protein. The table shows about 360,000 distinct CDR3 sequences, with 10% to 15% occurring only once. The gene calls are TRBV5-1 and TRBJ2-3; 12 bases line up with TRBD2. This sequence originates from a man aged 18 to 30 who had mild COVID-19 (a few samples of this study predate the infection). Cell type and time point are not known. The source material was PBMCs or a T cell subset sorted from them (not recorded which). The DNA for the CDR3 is TGCGCCAGCAGCGCCCTAACTAGCGGGGGGCTCACAGATACGCAGTATTTT. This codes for CASSALTSGGLTDTQYF. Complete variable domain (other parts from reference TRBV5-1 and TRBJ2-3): KAGVTQTPRYLIKTRGQQVTLSCSPISGHRSVSWYQQTPGQGLQFLFEYFSETQRNKGNFPGRFSGRQFSNSRSEMNVSTLELGDSALYLCASSALTSGGLTDTQYFGPGTRLTVL.